What follows is one TCR beta chain and its context. This CDR3 comprises 16 residues. Trimming stripped 1 base from V and 7 bases from J, with 19 bases between. Germline V lookup: CDR1 SGHTA, CDR2 FQGNSA. The source of the sample is a study of control samples from healthy donors and cancer patients. Here immunoSEQ multiplex PCR was the method, and the copy in TCRdb shows in-frame clones only, minus some. Among 70,000 to 90,000 clones listed, about 87% were seen once. This receptor was taken from an older woman with head and neck cancer. The sequenced sample was PBMCs. The chain is built from TRBV7-2 and TRBJ1-2; D gene unclear. The CDR3 is CASSLGNSYDRVGYTF. The CDR3 DNA follows: TGTGCCAGCAGCTTAGGTAACTCCTACGATCGTGTTGGCTACACCTTC.